One and the same sample provided the 17 T cell receptor beta chains below, sequenced in a study of Tregs in tolerant kidney transplant recipients. Sequencing was performed with immunoSEQ multiplex PCR; in TCRdb, only in-frame clones are kept and a portion is missing. The sample carries tens of thousands of clones, over 85% recorded once. Sequencing was performed on CD4+ T cells from blood, taken before the transplant. The receptors were sampled from a human donor who received a combined kidney and bone marrow transplant.

The chain uses TRBV14 and TRBJ2-5, with D unclear. The better agreement between TRBJ2-7 and the DNA end casts doubt on the J call. Germline assignment: CDR1 SGHDN and CDR2 FVKESK. There are 11 residues in the CDR3. The CDR3 sequence: CASSQAYEQYF. In DNA, the CDR3 is TGTGCCAGCAGCCAAGCCTACGAGCAGTACTTC.

The chain recombines TRBV10-3 with TRBJ2-1, with 7 bases fitting TRBD2. The CDR3 sequence is 13 residues long. J was trimmed by 2 bases and V by 9 bases; bases with no gene match: 4. The germline V gene encodes CDR1 ENHRY and CDR2 SYGVKD. CDR3 in amino acids: CAIKSGTYNEQFF. DNA of the CDR3: TGTGCCATTAAGAGCGGGACCTACAATGAGCAGTTCTTC.

CDR3 in amino acids: CASSQQGQGSTFF. CDR3 sequence (DNA): TGTGCCAGCAGCCAACAGGGACAGGGCTCGACTTTCTTT. The genes are TRBV14 and TRBJ1-1; 9 bases fit TRBD1. This CDR3 contains 13 residues. Per germline, CDR1 SGHDN and CDR2 FVKESK. V dropped 2 bases and J dropped 12; count of bases not matched to a gene: 7.

This clone was detected only once. The chain couples TRBV6-1 to TRBJ2-1, with D uncertain. V was trimmed by 6 bases and J by 10 bases, leaving 19 bases between them. Germline loops: CDR1 MNHNS, CDR2 SASEGT. This CDR3 has 14 residues. The CDR3 is CASRGQPRLREQFF. The CDR3 nucleotides read TGTGCCAGCAGGGGTCAGCCTCGCCTCAGGGAGCAGTTCTTC.

The V call is TRBV7-3, the J call TRBJ2-3; possible D gene TRBD1, 5 bases. V lost 4 bases and J lost 4, with 12 bases in between. The CDR3 totals 14 residues. The germline V gene has CDR1 SGHTA and CDR2 FQGTGA. The CDR3 DNA reads as TGTGCCAGCAGCTCACAGGCTACACCAGATACGCAGTATTTT. Residues: CASSSQATPDTQYF.

The CDR3 sequence: CASKRGAKGPQYF. CDR3 coding DNA: TGTGCCAGCAAGCGGGGCGCGAAAGGACCCCAGTACTTC. This chain connects TRBV27 to TRBJ2-5, with 7 nucleotides matching TRBD2. V was pared by 7 bases and J by 9 bases, with 11 bases of the junction left unmatched. The CDR3 runs 13 residues. Germline lookup yields CDR1 MNHEY and CDR2 SMNVEV (reference sequence).

The rearrangement uses TRBV29-1 and TRBJ2-1, with D possibly being TRBD2 (5 bases). Germline CDR1 and CDR2: SQVTM and ANQGSEA. V lost 6 bases to trimming and J lost 2 bases, with 17 bases between them. The CDR3 length is 15 residues. DNA of the CDR3: TGCAGCGTCCCGCCAAGGACGGGGACCTACAATGAGCAGTTCTTC. Amino acid sequence: CSVPPRTGTYNEQFF.

This chain uses TRBV5-4 with TRBJ2-3; perhaps TRBD1 as D (7 bases). CDR3 size: 14 residues. Trimming took 5 bases from V and 5 from J, leaving 15 bases between them. The germline gives CDR1 SGHNT, CDR2 YYREEE (reference sequence). DNA for the CDR3: TGTGCCAGCAGGTCAGGGGGAGGCATAGATACGCAGTATTTT. It codes for CASRSGGGIDTQYF.

This sequence joins TRBV6-1 and TRBJ1-5; 11 nucleotides line up with TRBD1. The CDR3 is made up of 15 amino acids. CDR1 and CDR2 from the germline V gene are MNHNS and SASEGT. V shed 6 bases, J shed 7 bases, and the junction held 8 bases outside the gene matches. The CDR3 loop is CASSGDRGSLQPQHF. CDR3 nucleotide sequence: TGTGCCAGCAGCGGGGACAGGGGGTCCCTACAGCCCCAGCATTTT.

V and J are TRBV5-1 and TRBJ1-2, with TRBD1 as a possible D gene (5 bases). The CDR3 contains 15 residues. The germline gives CDR1 SGHRS, CDR2 YFSETQ. The V and J ends lost 4 bases and 2 bases respectively, with 15 bases between them. CDR3 nucleotide sequence: TGCGCCAGCAGCGCGTTTACAGGTGCGAACTATGGCTACACCTTC. It yields the protein CASSAFTGANYGYTF.

This clone appeared a few times. The chain uses TRBV18 and TRBJ2-2, with a weak D call TRBD1 (5 bases). The V end was cut by 4 bases, the J end by 2 bases, with 14 bases between. The germline CDR1 and CDR2 sequences are KGHSH and LQKENI. This CDR3 is built from 16 residues. CDR3 amino acids: CASSLTPGSNTGELFF. In DNA form, the CDR3 reads TGTGCCAGCTCACTCACTCCAGGGTCCAACACCGGGGAGCTGTTTTTT.

The rearrangement joins TRBV11-2 to TRBJ2-3; TRBD2 matches at 9 bases. Germline V gene sequence: CDR1 SGHAT, CDR2 FQNNGV. The CDR3 loop spans 15 amino acids. V was pared by 1 base and J by 6 bases, with 5 bases of the junction left unmatched. The CDR3 protein is CASSLVAGAQDTQYF. Written as DNA, the CDR3 is TGTGCCAGCAGCTTAGTAGCGGGAGCTCAGGATACGCAGTATTTT.

The chain couples TRBV9 to TRBJ1-4; perhaps TRBD1 as D (6 bases). The germline V gene has CDR1 SGDLS and CDR2 YYNGEE. Trimming cost V 0 bases and J 7 bases, with 16 bases left between them. This CDR3 region has 16 residues. CDR3 amino acids: CASSVEGGALGEKLFF. DNA of the CDR3: TGTGCCAGCAGCGTAGAGGGGGGGGCGCTTGGTGAAAAACTGTTTTTT.

Details on this clone: Its ends do not fully match the called genes, so a read error is possible. The sample has other DNA sequences that encode this CDR3 too. The chain uses TRBV28 and TRBJ1-6; unclear D gene. This CDR3 contains 13 residues. CDR1 and CDR2 from the germline V gene are MDHEN and SYDVKM. The CDR3 reads CASRTRNNSPLHF. CDR3 bases: TGTGCCAGCCGAACCAGGAACAATTCCCCCCTCCACTTT.

With respect to this clone: This sample also contains other DNA sequences that code for the same CDR3. This chain uses TRBV18 with TRBJ1-1; D call uncertain. The V end was cut by 6 bases, the J end by 3 bases, with 14 bases between. Germline lookup yields CDR1 KGHSH and CDR2 LQKENI. The CDR3 sequence is 14 residues long. The CDR3 DNA sequence: TGTGCCAGCTCCCCCCGGGAAGGTTACACTGAAGCTTTCTTT. Its translation: CASSPREGYTEAFF.

This chain uses TRBV9 with TRBJ2-4, with 12 bases that match TRBD1. The CDR3 is made up of 20 amino acids. Germline lookup yields CDR1 SGDLS and CDR2 YYNGEE. Germline trimming cut 0 bases from V and 0 bases from J; bases unmatched to any gene: 10. The CDR3 nucleotides read TGTGCCAGCAGCGTAGGACCGGGACAGGGGGCGAGGCGAGCCAAAAACATTCAGTACTTC. This codes for CASSVGPGQGARRAKNIQYF.

This CDR3 is CASSEGPPGVAFF. CDR3 nucleotides: TGTGCCAGCAGTGAAGGACCGCCCGGGGTAGCTTTCTTT. This rearrangement joins TRBV6-1 to TRBJ1-1; unclear D gene. Per germline, CDR1 MNHNS and CDR2 SASEGT. The CDR3 runs 13 residues. V was trimmed by 1 base and J by 10 bases, leaving 13 bases between them.